This TCR beta chain derives from a study of blood T cells in healthy people across ages. Study-level findings and limits: Using unsorted PBMCs precluded a conclusive naive versus antigen-experienced comparison.

In its sample, this clonotype was seen a few times. Antigen unknown. The authors ran a second PCR of 7 to 11 cycles using a sample-barcoded 5' primer and a J-beta primer mix. From the 5' RACE reads, TCRdb called clonotypes with MiXCR, one entry per CDR3 protein. The profile covers 1.6 million or so distinct CDR3 sequences, with almost 35% appearing a single time and 10% to 12% taken by the ten largest. There are 18 residues in the CDR3. Germline V gene lookup returns CDR1 MNHEY and CDR2 SMNVEV (reference sequence). The V segment lost 3 bases and the J segment 5 bases; nucleotides outside the gene matches: 13.

The receptor was isolated from a woman in her 30s in good health. The chain is built from TRBV27 and TRBJ1-2; TRBD1 matches 12 bases. Material for sequencing was blood. The CDR3 is CASSFRVSGQGAEYGYTF. CDR3 nucleotides: TGTGCCAGCAGTTTTCGGGTTTCGGGACAGGGGGCAGAGTATGGCTACACCTTC.